Below, 2 T cell receptor beta chains from the same sample are listed, as sequenced in a study of T cells in Graves' hyperthyroidism and ophthalmopathy. RNA transcripts were the template for amplifying TCR beta CDR3 regions. HTBI primers drove first-round RT-PCR of the TCR CDR3. TCRdb reanalysed the multiplex PCR reads using MiXCR and keeps one entry per CDR3 protein. The sample includes 300,000 or so distinct CDR3 sequences, roughly a fifth of them seen just once. Sequenced material: blood. The source is a woman in her forties or fifties with Graves' hyperthyroidism.

This clonotype was observed a few times. The DNA of the CDR3 is TGTGCCACGATCGGGGGGGACCACACCGGGGAGCTGTTTTTT. Its protein is CATIGGDHTGELFF. The chain has TRBV6-1 and TRBJ2-2, with 8 positions matching TRBD2. The germline gives CDR1 MNHNS, CDR2 SASEGT. Trimming cost V 10 bases and J 3 bases; bases outside gene matches: 7. The CDR3 consists of 14 residues.

This clonotype was found many times. The rearrangement joins TRBV2 to TRBJ1-5; 8 bases line up with TRBD1. CDR1 SNHLY and CDR2 FYNNEI come from the germline V gene. CDR3 length: 13 amino acids. V lost 6 bases and J lost 6; bases outside the gene matches: 4. The CDR3, as DNA: TGTGCCAGCAGAGGGACAGGACCTCAGCCCCAGCATTTT. It codes for CASRGTGPQPQHF. The full variable domain, its missing parts supplied by reference TRBV2 and TRBJ1-5, is EPEVTQTPSHQVTQMGQEVILRCVPISNHLYFYWYRQILGQKVEFLVSFYNNEISEKSEIFDDQFSVERPDGSNFTLKIRSTKLEDSAMYFCASRGTGPQPQHFGDGTRLSIL.